This T cell receptor (beta chain) was documented in a study of shared clonotypes between healthy human individuals. Profiled with immunoSEQ multiplex PCR; TCRdb holds only in-frame clones, not every one. The sample includes about half a million clones, around 75% of them seen just once. This CDR3 contains 13 residues. The V and J ends lost 5 bases and 4 bases respectively, with 14 bases between them. Germline CDR1 and CDR2: GTSNPN and SVGIG (reference sequence). This clone was picked up a small number of times. The V and J genes are TRBV30 and TRBJ1-1; D gene uncertain. The receptor was isolated from a middle-aged woman in good health. Some clones in this sample may be carry-over from other donors' samples. The sample was PBMCs. The DNA of the CDR3 is TGTGCCTGGCTAAATGTTGCAGGCACTGAAGCTTTCTTT. The encoded protein is CAWLNVAGTEAFF.